These 22 T cell receptor beta chains came from one sample sequenced in a study of beta chain features in type 1 diabetes. What was sequenced were expressed TCRB transcripts, since all of the isolated RNA had been reverse transcribed. TCRdb's table, derived via immunoSEQ multiplex PCR, lists solely in-frame clones and lacks some. The sample records around 160,000 clones, under 60% being singletons. Sequenced material: Tregs from blood. The receptors were sampled from a man aged 18 to 30 in good health.

This clone has only a few counts. J is TRBJ2-1 and V is TRBV9, with 7 nucleotides matching TRBD1. The CDR3 has 13 residues. Germline V gives CDR1 SGDLS, CDR2 YYNGEE. Trimming at V came to 6 bases and at J to 4 bases, leaving 4 bases not matched to a gene. The CDR3 DNA sequence: TGTGCCAGCACCTCGACAGGGTACAATGAGCAGTTCTTC. Amino acids: CASTSTGYNEQFF.

The chain has TRBV2 and TRBJ2-2; 7 bases are shared with TRBD2. Germline V gene lookup returns CDR1 SNHLY and CDR2 FYNNEI. Trimming cost V 10 bases and J 6 bases; bases outside gene matches: 11. The CDR3 has 14 residues. CDR3 loop: CAIPAGVSAGELFF. CDR3 DNA sequence: TGTGCCATCCCGGCGGGGGTTTCTGCCGGGGAGCTGTTTTTT.

The J gene is TRBJ2-2, the V gene TRBV5-6; 9 bases map to TRBD1. The J segment lost 3 bases and the V segment lost 5 bases, leaving 5 bases of the junction unmatched. The germline CDR1 and CDR2 sequences are SGHDT and YYEEEE. This CDR3 region has 15 residues. CDR3 loop: CASSWGTGYTGELFF. CDR3 nucleotide sequence: TGTGCCAGCAGTTGGGGGACAGGGTACACCGGGGAGCTGTTTTTT.

The chain links TRBV4-2 to TRBJ2-7; a weak D match, TRBD2 (7 bases). The CDR3 extends over 15 amino acids. Germline assignment: CDR1 LGHNA and CDR2 YNFKEQ. With 4 bases removed from V and 0 bases from J, the gap between germline ends came to 13 bases. The CDR3 is CASSRGGGSSYEQYF. DNA of the CDR3: TGTGCCAGCAGCCGAGGGGGGGGAAGCTCCTACGAGCAGTACTTC.

This clone came up a few times. The chain links TRBV7-2 to TRBJ2-1; 13 positions agree with TRBD2. Per germline, CDR1 SGHTA and CDR2 FQGNSA. This CDR3 contains 15 residues. The junction had 6 bases not matched to a gene; V was cut back by 4 bases and J by 9 bases. CDR3 nucleotides: TGTGCCAGCAGCTCCCGGACTAGCGGGGGTGGTGAGCAGTTCTTC. Protein product: CASSSRTSGGGEQFF. The whole variable domain, filled in from reference TRBV7-2 and TRBJ2-1, reads GAGVSQSPSNKVTEKGKDVELRCDPISGHTALYWYRQSLGQGLEFLIYFQGNSAPDKSGLPSDRFSAERTGGSVSTLTIQRTQQEDSAVYLCASSSRTSGGGEQFFGPGTRLTVL.

The chain carries TRBV10-3 and TRBJ2-7, with 12 bases fitting TRBD2. The CDR3 runs to 14 residues. The ends lost 10 bases at V and 2 bases at J; junction bases unmatched: 6. Per germline, CDR1 ENHRY and CDR2 SYGVKD. CDR3 region: CATRTSGEAYEQYF. CDR3 DNA sequence: TGTGCCACCCGGACTAGCGGGGAGGCCTACGAGCAGTACTTC.

The rearrangement links TRBV7-9 to TRBJ2-3; D unclear. The germline V gene has CDR1 SEHNR and CDR2 FQNEAQ (reference sequence). Deletions cut 2 bases from V and 5 bases from J, with 5 bases between. The CDR3 contains 12 residues. CDR3 nucleotide sequence: TGTGCCAGCAGCTTACCCGTAGATACGCAGTATTTT. Amino acid sequence: CASSLPVDTQYF.

J is TRBJ1-5 and V is TRBV6-4; D might be TRBD1 (5 bases). Germline V lookup: CDR1 MRHNA, CDR2 SNTAGT. The CDR3 has 14 residues. V was trimmed by 10 bases and J by 9 bases, leaving 22 bases between them. The CDR3 sequence: CATSTPGRKGPQHF. CDR3 nucleotides: TGTGCCACTTCTACCCCAGGGAGGAAAGGGCCCCAGCATTTT.

The rearrangement joins TRBV28 to TRBJ2-5, with a tentative D call TRBD2 (6 bases). Trimming shortened V by 5 bases and J by 4 bases, and 20 bases separated the two germline ends. Germline V lookup: CDR1 MDHEN, CDR2 SYDVKM. CDR3 length: 16 amino acids. CDR3 DNA sequence: TGTGCCAGCAGTGCCCGGCTAACCGGGCGGGGAGAGACCCAGTACTTC. Amino acids: CASSARLTGRGETQYF.

This clone was seen a handful of times. The V gene is TRBV7-2, the J gene TRBJ2-1; D is uncertain. Trimming took off 3 bases at V and 0 bases at J, with 9 bases between the two ends. Germline V CDR1 and CDR2: SGHTA, FQGNSA. The CDR3 spans 15 residues. The CDR3 sequence: CASSFQVRSYNEQFF. In nucleotides, the CDR3 is TGTGCCAGCAGCTTTCAGGTTCGCTCCTACAATGAGCAGTTCTTC. The full variable domain, its missing parts supplied by reference TRBV7-2 and TRBJ2-1, is GAGVSQSPSNKVTEKGKDVELRCDPISGHTALYWYRQSLGQGLEFLIYFQGNSAPDKSGLPSDRFSAERTGGSVSTLTIQRTQQEDSAVYLCASSFQVRSYNEQFFGPGTRLTVL.

The V gene is TRBV29-1, the J gene TRBJ2-5, with TRBD1 matching 8 bases. The J call may be faulty, since TRBJ2-7 better matches the DNA end. This CDR3 comprises 13 residues. CDR1 and CDR2 from the germline V gene are SQVTM and ANQGSEA. The CDR3 region has the DNA TGCAGCGTTAGACGGGACAGGTCCTACGAGCAGTACTTC. This sequence encodes CSVRRDRSYEQYF.

The chain links TRBV7-2 to TRBJ2-2; 10 positions match TRBD2. CDR3 length: 16 residues. CDR1 is SGHTA, CDR2 FQGNSA, per germline. V lost 7 bases and J lost 4; bases outside the gene matches: 9. The CDR3 coding sequence is TGTGCCAGCATCATGAATCTAGCGGGGGTCACCGGGGAGCTGTTTTTT. Translating it yields CASIMNLAGVTGELFF. The full variable domain, completed using reference TRBV7-2 and TRBJ2-2, is GAGVSQSPSNKVTEKGKDVELRCDPISGHTALYWYRQSLGQGLEFLIYFQGNSAPDKSGLPSDRFSAERTGGSVSTLTIQRTQQEDSAVYLCASIMNLAGVTGELFFGEGSRLTVL.

This clone was recorded only once. The chain employs TRBV6-6 and TRBJ1-1, with D possibly TRBD1 on 5 matching bases. The V end was cut by 5 bases, the J end by 9 bases, with 10 bases between. The CDR3 contains 11 residues. Per germline, CDR1 MNHNY and CDR2 SVGAGI (reference sequence). The DNA of the CDR3 is TGTGCCAGCAGTCTGCGGGGGAAAGCTTTCTTT. Encoded protein: CASSLRGKAFF.

V gene TRBV28 combines with J gene TRBJ2-6, with D uncertain. The CDR3 runs to 16 residues. The germline CDR1 and CDR2 sequences are MDHEN and SYDVKM. The germline V and J ends were trimmed by 1 base and 1 base, with 8 bases remaining between them. The chain's CDR3 is CASSLYLASGANVLTF. The CDR3, as DNA: TGTGCCAGCAGTTTATACCTTGCGTCTGGGGCCAACGTCCTGACTTTC.

This clone was observed a handful of times. The chain employs TRBV28 and TRBJ2-7, with 12 nucleotides matching TRBD2. The CDR3 runs to 15 residues. The V gene end was trimmed by 6 bases and the J gene end by 2 bases; junction bases not matched to a gene: 5. CDR1 and CDR2 from the germline V gene are MDHEN and SYDVKM. Here the CDR3 DNA reads TGTGCCAGCAGCCCTCTAGCGGGAGGGGCCTACGAGCAGTACTTC. It codes for CASSPLAGGAYEQYF.

This chain connects TRBV6-1 to TRBJ2-4; a weak D match, TRBD1 (5 bases). There are 16 residues in the CDR3. Germline values: CDR1 MNHNS, CDR2 SASEGT. V dropped 4 bases and J dropped 0 bases, with 13 bases sitting between them. CDR3 residues: CASSASRAVAKNIQYF. Written as DNA, the CDR3 is TGTGCCAGCAGTGCTTCCAGGGCTGTAGCCAAAAACATTCAGTACTTC.

The chain employs TRBV9 and TRBJ2-7; 13 nucleotides match TRBD2. Per germline, CDR1 SGDLS and CDR2 YYNGEE. J lost 7 bases, V lost 3 bases, and 10 bases had no gene match. The CDR3 runs to 16 residues. CDR3 DNA: TGTGCCAGCAGCGCCTTACTAGCGGGGGGGCGCGAGGAGCAGTACTTC. Encoded protein: CASSALLAGGREEQYF.

The rearrangement joins TRBV6-1 to TRBJ2-7, with 13 bases identical to TRBD2. V shed 8 bases, J shed 2 bases, and the junction held 0 bases outside the gene matches. The V gene's germline CDR1 is MNHNS and CDR2 SASEGT. The CDR3 loop spans 13 amino acids. CDR3 sequence reads: CASGTSGAYEQYF. DNA for the CDR3: TGTGCCAGCGGGACTAGCGGGGCCTACGAGCAGTACTTC.

The chain links TRBV5-1 to TRBJ1-5; D is unclear. This CDR3 has 15 residues. V gave up 1 base and J gave up 1 base, with 9 bases separating them. Germline CDR1 is SGHRS and CDR2 is YFSETQ. The CDR3 loop reads CASSLSGISNQPQHF. Here the CDR3 DNA reads TGCGCCAGCAGCTTGTCGGGTATCAGCAATCAGCCCCAGCATTTT.

The chain carries TRBV11-1 and TRBJ2-1; 7 nucleotides align to TRBD2. The length of the CDR3 is 16 residues. V lost 6 bases, J lost 5 bases, and 13 bases stayed unmatched. The germline V gene encodes CDR1 SGHAT and CDR2 FQDESV (reference sequence). DNA for the CDR3: TGTGCCAGCAGTTTTACGGCGGGAGTAGTTCACAATGAGCAGTTCTTC. It yields the protein CASSFTAGVVHNEQFF.

This clone was seen more than once but under ten times. The rearrangement links TRBV5-6 to TRBJ2-5; no reliable D call. The CDR3 has 16 residues. The V end lost 3 bases, the J end lost 0 bases, and 15 bases lay between the germline ends. Germline V gene lookup returns CDR1 SGHDT and CDR2 YYEEEE. Written as DNA, the CDR3 is TGTGCCAGCAGCTCGGTGAGAGGCCAGTACCAAGAGACCCAGTACTTC. As protein: CASSSVRGQYQETQYF.

The rearrangement joins TRBV2 to TRBJ1-5, with TRBD1 as a possible D gene (5 bases). CDR1 and CDR2 (germline): SNHLY, FYNNEI. V lost 5 bases to trimming and J lost 4 bases, with 12 bases between them. The CDR3 is 14 residues long. CDR3 in amino acids: CASSLRRGNQPQHF. CDR3 nucleotides: TGTGCCAGCAGTCTACGTCGGGGGAATCAGCCCCAGCATTTT.